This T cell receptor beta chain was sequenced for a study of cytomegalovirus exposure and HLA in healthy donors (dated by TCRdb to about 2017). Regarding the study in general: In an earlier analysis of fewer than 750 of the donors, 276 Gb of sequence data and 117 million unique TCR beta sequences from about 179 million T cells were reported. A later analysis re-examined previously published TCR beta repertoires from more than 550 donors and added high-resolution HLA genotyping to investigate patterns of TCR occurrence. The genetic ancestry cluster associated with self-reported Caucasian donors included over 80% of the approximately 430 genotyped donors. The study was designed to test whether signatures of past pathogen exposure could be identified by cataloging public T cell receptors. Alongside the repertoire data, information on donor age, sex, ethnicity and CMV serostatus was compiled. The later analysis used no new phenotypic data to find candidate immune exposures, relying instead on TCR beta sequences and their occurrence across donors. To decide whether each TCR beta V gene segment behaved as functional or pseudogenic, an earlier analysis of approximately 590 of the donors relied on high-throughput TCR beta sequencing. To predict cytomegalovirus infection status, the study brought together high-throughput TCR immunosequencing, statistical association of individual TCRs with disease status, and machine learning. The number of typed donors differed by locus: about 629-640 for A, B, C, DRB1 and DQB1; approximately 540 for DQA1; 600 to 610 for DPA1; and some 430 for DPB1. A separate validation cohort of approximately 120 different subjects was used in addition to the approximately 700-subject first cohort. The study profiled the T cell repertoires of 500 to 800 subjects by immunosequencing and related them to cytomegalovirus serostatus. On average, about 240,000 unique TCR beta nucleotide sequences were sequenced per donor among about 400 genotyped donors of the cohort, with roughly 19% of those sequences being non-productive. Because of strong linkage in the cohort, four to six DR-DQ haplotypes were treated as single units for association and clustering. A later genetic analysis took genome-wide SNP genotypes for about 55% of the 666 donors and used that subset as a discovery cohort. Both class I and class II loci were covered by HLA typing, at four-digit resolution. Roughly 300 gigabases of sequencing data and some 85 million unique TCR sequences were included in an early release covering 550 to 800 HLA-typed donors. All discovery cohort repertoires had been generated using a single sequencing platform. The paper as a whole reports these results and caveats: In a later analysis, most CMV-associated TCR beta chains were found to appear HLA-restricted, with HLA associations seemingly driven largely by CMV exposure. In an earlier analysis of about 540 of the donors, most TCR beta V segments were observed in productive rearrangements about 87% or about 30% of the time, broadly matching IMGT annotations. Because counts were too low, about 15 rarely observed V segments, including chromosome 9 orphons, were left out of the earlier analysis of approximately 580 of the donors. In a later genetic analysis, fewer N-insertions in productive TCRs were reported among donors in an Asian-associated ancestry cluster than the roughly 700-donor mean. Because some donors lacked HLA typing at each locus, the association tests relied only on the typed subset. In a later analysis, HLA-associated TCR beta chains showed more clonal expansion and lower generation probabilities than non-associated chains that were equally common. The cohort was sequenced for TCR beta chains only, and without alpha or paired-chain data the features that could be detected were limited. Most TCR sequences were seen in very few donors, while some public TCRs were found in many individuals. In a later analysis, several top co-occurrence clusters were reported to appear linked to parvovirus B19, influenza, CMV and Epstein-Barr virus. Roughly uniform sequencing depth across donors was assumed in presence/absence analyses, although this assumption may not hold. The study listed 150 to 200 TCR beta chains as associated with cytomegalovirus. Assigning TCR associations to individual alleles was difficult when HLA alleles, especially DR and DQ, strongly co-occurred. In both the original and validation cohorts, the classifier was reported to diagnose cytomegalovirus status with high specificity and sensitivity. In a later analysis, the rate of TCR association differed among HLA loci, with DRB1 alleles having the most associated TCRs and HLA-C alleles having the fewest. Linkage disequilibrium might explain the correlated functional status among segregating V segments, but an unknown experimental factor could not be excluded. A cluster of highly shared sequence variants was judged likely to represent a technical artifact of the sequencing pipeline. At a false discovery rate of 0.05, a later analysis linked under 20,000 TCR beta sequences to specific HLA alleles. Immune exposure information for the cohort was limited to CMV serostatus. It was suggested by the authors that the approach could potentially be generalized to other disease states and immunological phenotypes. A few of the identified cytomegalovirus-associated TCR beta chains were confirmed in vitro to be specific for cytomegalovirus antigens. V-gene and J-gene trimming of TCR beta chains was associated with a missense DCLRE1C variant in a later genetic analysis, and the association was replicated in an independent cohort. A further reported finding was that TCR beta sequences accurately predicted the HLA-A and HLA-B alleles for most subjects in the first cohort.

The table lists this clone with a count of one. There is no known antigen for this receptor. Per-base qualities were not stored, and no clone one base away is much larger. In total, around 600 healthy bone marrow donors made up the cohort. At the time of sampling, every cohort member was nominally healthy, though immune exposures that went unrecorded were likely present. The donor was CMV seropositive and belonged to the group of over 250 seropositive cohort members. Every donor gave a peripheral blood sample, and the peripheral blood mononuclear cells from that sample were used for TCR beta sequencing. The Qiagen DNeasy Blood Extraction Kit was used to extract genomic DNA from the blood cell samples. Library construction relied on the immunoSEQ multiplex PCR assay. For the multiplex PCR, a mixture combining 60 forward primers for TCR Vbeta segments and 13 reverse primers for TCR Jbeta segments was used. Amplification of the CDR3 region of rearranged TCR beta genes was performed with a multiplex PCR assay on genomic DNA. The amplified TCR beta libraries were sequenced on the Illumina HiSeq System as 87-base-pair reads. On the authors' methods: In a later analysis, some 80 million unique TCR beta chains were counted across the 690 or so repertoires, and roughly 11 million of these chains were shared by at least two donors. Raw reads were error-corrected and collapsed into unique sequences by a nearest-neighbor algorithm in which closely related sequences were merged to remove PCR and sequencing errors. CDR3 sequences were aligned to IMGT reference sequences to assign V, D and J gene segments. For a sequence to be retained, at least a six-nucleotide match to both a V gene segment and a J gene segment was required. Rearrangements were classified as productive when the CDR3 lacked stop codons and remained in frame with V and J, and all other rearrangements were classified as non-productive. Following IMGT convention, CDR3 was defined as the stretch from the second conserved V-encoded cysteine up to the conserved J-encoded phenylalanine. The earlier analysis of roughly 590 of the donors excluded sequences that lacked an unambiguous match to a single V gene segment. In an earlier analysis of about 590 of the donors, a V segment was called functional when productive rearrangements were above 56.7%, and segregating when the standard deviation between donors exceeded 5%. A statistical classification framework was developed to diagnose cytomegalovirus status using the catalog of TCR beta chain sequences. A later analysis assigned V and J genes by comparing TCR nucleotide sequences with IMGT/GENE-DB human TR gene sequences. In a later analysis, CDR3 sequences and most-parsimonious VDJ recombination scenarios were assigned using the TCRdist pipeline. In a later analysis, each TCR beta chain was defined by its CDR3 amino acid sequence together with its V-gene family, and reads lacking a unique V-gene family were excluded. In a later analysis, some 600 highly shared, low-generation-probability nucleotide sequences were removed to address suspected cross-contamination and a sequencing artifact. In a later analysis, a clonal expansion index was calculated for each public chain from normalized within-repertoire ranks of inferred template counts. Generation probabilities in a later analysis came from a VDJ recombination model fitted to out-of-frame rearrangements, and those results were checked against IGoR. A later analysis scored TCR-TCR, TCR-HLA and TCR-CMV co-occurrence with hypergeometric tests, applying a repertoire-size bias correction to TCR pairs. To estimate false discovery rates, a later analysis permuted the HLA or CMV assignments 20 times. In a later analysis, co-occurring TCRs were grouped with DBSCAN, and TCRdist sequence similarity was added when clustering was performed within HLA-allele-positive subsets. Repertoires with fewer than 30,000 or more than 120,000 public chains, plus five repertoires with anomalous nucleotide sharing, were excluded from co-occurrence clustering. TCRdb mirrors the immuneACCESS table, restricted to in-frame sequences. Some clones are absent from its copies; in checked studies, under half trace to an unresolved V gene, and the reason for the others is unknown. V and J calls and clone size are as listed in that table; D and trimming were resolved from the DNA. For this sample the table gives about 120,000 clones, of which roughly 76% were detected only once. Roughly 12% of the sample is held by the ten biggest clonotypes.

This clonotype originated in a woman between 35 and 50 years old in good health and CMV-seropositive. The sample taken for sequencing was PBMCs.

The CDR3 region has the sequence CASSLQGNHGELFF. Read as DNA, the sequence is TGTGCCAGCAGTTTACAGGGAAATCACGGGGAGCTGTTTTTT. The chain employs TRBV7-3 and TRBJ2-2; the D gene is perhaps TRBD1, on 6 matching bases. V lost 6 bases and J lost 7 bases; the stretch between them is 15 bases long. The CDR3, cysteine through phenylalanine, is 14 amino acids long. Only the CDR3 DNA stays, 42 bases, in frame from base 1. The germline V gene sets CDR1 to SGHTA and CDR2 to FQGTGA.